This TCR beta chain was sequenced for a study of blood T cell repertoires in COVID-19. Study-wide context: T cells, B-cell-depleted T cells, or PBMCs supplied cDNA or gDNA.

Germline CDR1 and CDR2: WSHSY and SAAADI. This CDR3 region has 13 residues. Trimming cost V 4 bases and J 7 bases; bases outside gene matches: 3. TCRdb's table, derived via immunoSEQ multiplex PCR, lists solely in-frame clones and lacks some. The sample has around 170,000 clones, roughly 70% seen once. This receptor was taken from an elderly woman with acute or convalescent COVID-19. The chain recombines TRBV10-2 with TRBJ2-1; 8 bases match TRBD1. Sequencing was done on a sample of peripheral blood. The CDR3 spells CASSVQGANEQFF. The CDR3 nucleotides read TGCGCCAGCAGTGTTCAGGGGGCGAATGAGCAGTTCTTC.